One and the same sample provided the 12 T cell receptor beta chains below, sequenced in a study of PD-L1 blockade in urothelial cancer. Time point indicated: pretreatment peripheral blood. Method: immunoSEQ multiplex PCR; TCRdb's copy keeps in-frame clones and lacks some. The data contain roughly 87,000 clones, around 89% of them singletons. Material: PBMCs, obtained around atezolizumab (anti-PD-L1) treatment. Source of these receptors: an elderly woman with urothelial cancer.

J is TRBJ2-7 and V is TRBV28; perhaps TRBD1 as D (5 bases). V was clipped by 7 bases and J by 2 bases, with 9 bases between them. This CDR3 contains 12 residues. Germline CDR1 and CDR2: MDHEN and SYDVKM. This CDR3 is CASIDRAYEQYF. For the CDR3, the DNA is TGTGCCAGCATAGACAGAGCCTACGAGCAGTACTTC.

V gene TRBV5-1 combines with J gene TRBJ1-2; TRBD1 aligns across 9 bases. The CDR3 sequence is 14 residues long. Losses at the gene ends were 4 bases for V and 8 bases for J; bases not matched to a gene: 9. CDR1 is SGHRS and CDR2 is YFSETQ in the germline V gene. CDR3 DNA sequence: TGCGCCAGCAGCCCAGGGACAGGGAAGTGGGGCTACACCTTC. This sequence encodes CASSPGTGKWGYTF.

The chain combines TRBV7-9 with TRBJ2-7, with D possibly matching TRBD2 (5 bases). The CDR3 is 14 residues long. V gave up 5 bases and J gave up 1 base, with 12 bases separating them. Germline lookup yields CDR1 SEHNR and CDR2 FQNEAQ (reference sequence). The CDR3: CASSPRGPSYEQYF. As DNA, the CDR3 is TGTGCCAGCAGCCCAAGAGGGCCATCCTACGAGCAGTACTTC.

The chain combines TRBV27 with TRBJ2-1, with 10 bases identical to TRBD1. CDR1 MNHEY and CDR2 SMNVEV come from the germline V gene (reference sequence). The CDR3 covers 14 residues. V was pared by 6 bases and J by 5 bases, with 4 bases of the junction left unmatched. CDR3 region: CASRGTGAHNEQFF. For the CDR3, the DNA is TGTGCCAGCAGGGGGACAGGGGCCCACAATGAGCAGTTCTTC.

J is TRBJ2-3 and V is TRBV5-1, with 11 bases fitting TRBD2. The CDR3 is 18 residues long. The V gene end was trimmed by 0 bases and the J gene end by 0 bases; junction bases not matched to a gene: 6. CDR1 is SGHRS and CDR2 is YFSETQ in the germline V gene. The CDR3 loop reads CASSLVAGGRPSTDTQYF. CDR3 DNA: TGCGCCAGCAGCTTGGTAGCGGGAGGGCGGCCTAGCACAGATACGCAGTATTTT.

The V call is TRBV6-6, the J call TRBJ2-3; D not certain. The CDR3 consists of 13 residues. V was trimmed by 7 bases and J by 2 bases, leaving 10 bases between them. The germline V gene encodes CDR1 MNHNY and CDR2 SVGAGI (reference sequence). CDR3 protein: CASTVRLTDTQYF. In nucleotides, the CDR3 is TGTGCCAGCACGGTCCGCCTCACAGATACGCAGTATTTT.

V gene TRBV2 combines with J gene TRBJ2-1, with TRBD2 identical over 9 bases. The CDR3 spans 15 residues. Germline V gene data show CDR1 as SNHLY and CDR2 as FYNNEI. Unmatched junction bases numbered 9, after V lost 4 bases and J lost 8 bases. DNA for the CDR3: TGTGCCAGCAGTGTAAGGGGACTAGCATTAGATGAGCAGTTCTTC. The encoded protein is CASSVRGLALDEQFF.

This clone was observed a single time. The chain combines TRBV15 with TRBJ2-7, with D possibly matching TRBD2 (6 bases). The CDR3 is 13 residues long. V was pared by 0 bases and J by 4 bases, with 7 bases between. Looked up from germline, CDR1 is LNHNV and CDR2 is YYDKDF (reference sequence). This CDR3 reads CATSRDGGYEQYF. The CDR3 nucleotides read TGTGCCACCAGCAGAGATGGAGGGTACGAGCAGTACTTC.

This chain uses TRBV9 with TRBJ2-1; 8 bases agree with TRBD2. From germline, CDR1 is SGDLS and CDR2 YYNGEE. V lost 1 base, J lost 8 bases, and 8 bases stayed unmatched. CDR3 length equals 15 residues. CDR3 nucleotides: TGTGCCAGCAGCGTATTGAGCGGGAGAGGCGATGAGCAGTTCTTC. It is translated as CASSVLSGRGDEQFF.

V gene TRBV19 combines with J gene TRBJ1-5; maybe TRBD1 (5 bases). CDR3 length equals 15 residues. The ends were cut back, 5 bases at V and 5 bases at J, with 16 bases in the middle. Germline V gives CDR1 LNHDA, CDR2 SQIVND (reference sequence). CDR3 nucleotides: TGTGCCAGTAGTGCCGAGGGAGGGGTGTATCAGCCCCAGCATTTT. Its translation is CASSAEGGVYQPQHF.

V and J are TRBV6-1 and TRBJ2-5, with TRBD1 matching 9 bases. TRBJ2-7 explains the end of the DNA better; the J call may be wrong. Germline assignment: CDR1 MNHNS and CDR2 SASEGT. This CDR3 is built from 13 residues. CDR3 nucleotides: TGTGCCGGTTCCCGGGACAGGGCCTACGAGCAGTACTTC. Translated: CAGSRDRAYEQYF.

The CDR3 reads CASSPISGTGLTGELFF. The CDR3, as DNA: TGTGCCAGCAGTCCCATCAGCGGGACGGGACTCACCGGGGAGCTGTTTTTT. V and J are TRBV27 and TRBJ2-2; 7 bases fit TRBD2. The germline gives CDR1 MNHEY, CDR2 SMNVEV (reference sequence). The CDR3 spans 17 residues. Germline trimming cut 5 bases from V and 4 bases from J; bases unmatched to any gene: 13.